This TCR beta chain was profiled in a study of human T cells and chemical hapten exposure. Across the study: Diphenylcyclopropenone doses were given weekly to the scalps of patients across the approximately 25-week study.

Time point denoted: patch test 3, about 24 weeks after DPC sensitization. Treatment of the sample: therapeutic diphenylcyclopropenone sensitization with weekly scalp DPC. People who gave samples had alopecia, were 18 to 70 years old, and were suitable for DPC. MiXCR, run by TCRdb on the RACE reads, gives a single entry per CDR3 protein. The table has some 79,000 distinct CDR3 sequences, under 14% seen once; the top ten hold about 3.5%. CDR1 is SGHRS and CDR2 is YFSETQ in the germline V gene. The CDR3 has 17 residues. V shed 0 bases and J shed 7 bases, with 20 bases lying between them. There are many counts of this clonotype. The antigen is not known. Overall study findings and caveats: A positive correlation with patch test score was shown by PT1 expanded TCR counts.

The TCR was taken from a woman between 50 and 59 years old with alopecia areata. Some clones in this sample may be carry-over from other donors' samples. The sequencing here drew on whole blood, taken in connection with sensitization to the hapten diphenylcyclopropenone (DPC). This rearrangement joins TRBV5-1 to TRBJ2-1, with a weak D call TRBD1 (6 bases). As DNA, the CDR3 is TGCGCCAGCAGCTTGGCAGTGACAGGTCTTCTCGGGAATGAGCAGTTCTTC. Translation: CASSLAVTGLLGNEQFF.